This TCR beta chain was captured by sequencing in a study of shared clonotypes between healthy human individuals. TCRdb's table, derived via immunoSEQ multiplex PCR, lists solely in-frame clones and lacks some. The top ten hold roughly 13% of the sample, which has fewer than 600,000 clones, 75% to 85% seen once. Sequences were obtained from PBMCs. The sequence derives from a woman aged 40-49 years in good health. Some clones in this sample may be carry-over from other donors' samples.

CDR3 residues: CASREVLVTGELFF. CDR3 bases: TGCGCCAGCAGAGAAGTACTAGTGACCGGGGAGCTGTTTTTT. The rearrangement joins TRBV10-2 to TRBJ2-2, with D perhaps matching TRBD2 (5 bases). CDR1 is WSHSY, CDR2 SAAADI, per germline. The CDR3 is made up of 14 amino acids. Trimming removed 6 bases at V and 5 bases at J, with 13 bases between.